These 14 T cell receptor beta chains came from one sample sequenced in a study of Graves' ophthalmopathy and Graves' hyperthyroidism. Transcripts of RNA were the source for amplifying TCR beta CDR3 regions. RT-PCR with HTBI primers came first, then second-round multiplex PCR. TCRdb fed the multiplex PCR reads into MiXCR, producing one record per CDR3 protein. The sample contains over a million distinct CDR3 sequences, approximately 35% of which appear only once. Material for sequencing was peripheral blood or thyroid tissue (not recorded which). The receptors here all came from an adult man with Graves' hyperthyroidism.

Comment on this clonotype: No DNA is shown, since the ends of the CDR3 on it are uncertain; the CDR3 is the one TCRdb lists. The chain employs TRBV9 and TRBJ1-2; the table's D call of TRBD1 was not tested on the DNA. The CDR3 extends over 14 residues, inclusive of both ends. The germline V gene has CDR1 SGDLS and CDR2 YYNGEE. The CDR3: CASGVAQGIYGYTF.

This clonotype was found many times. V is TRBV2 and J is TRBJ2-2, with 8 bases aligning to TRBD1. V lost 7 bases, J lost 5 bases, and 9 bases stayed unmatched. Per the germline V gene, CDR1 is SNHLY and CDR2 is FYNNEI. The CDR3 has 15 amino acids. CDR3 nucleotide sequence: TGTGCCAGCATTAGGTGGACAGGGCAAACCGGGGAGCTGTTTTTT. Translating gives CASIRWTGQTGELFF.

This clonotype has just one count. This may arise from a read error, as a much more abundant clone is one base away. This chain connects TRBV7-2 to TRBJ2-5, with D tentatively TRBD2 (6 bases). Germline CDR1 and CDR2: SGHTA and FQGNSA. Trimming removed 2 bases at V and 2 bases at J, with 12 bases between. The CDR3 loop spans 15 amino acids. The CDR3 nucleotides are TGTGCCAGCAGCTTACGGGACTTTAGACAAGAGACCCAGTACTTC. It translates to CASSLRDFRQETQYF.

In this sample, this clonotype turned up many times. Written as DNA, the CDR3 is TGTGCCATCACTCCCGGGACTAGCGGGGGGACAAGCCAAGAGACCCAGTACTTC. Protein: CAITPGTSGGTSQETQYF. This chain uses TRBV10-3 with TRBJ2-5, with 15 nucleotides matching TRBD2. Germline assignment: CDR1 ENHRY and CDR2 SYGVKD. The CDR3 runs to 18 residues. V gave up 7 bases and J gave up 1 base; unmatched junction bases: 10.

The sample holds a few counts of this clonotype. The rearrangement joins TRBV20-1 to TRBJ2-7; 11 positions agree with TRBD1. The germline V gene encodes CDR1 DFQATT and CDR2 SNEGSKA (reference sequence). Unmatched junction bases numbered 7, after V lost 6 bases and J lost 3 bases. This CDR3 comprises 14 residues. CDR3 coding DNA: TGCAGTGCAAAAAGGACAGGGGGCTTCTACGAGCAGTACTTC. It codes for CSAKRTGGFYEQYF.

A note on this clonotype: This may be a read error, as it is one base from a much larger clone. J is TRBJ2-2 and V is TRBV7-3; tentatively, D is TRBD2 (6 bases). The CDR3 is 13 amino acids. Germline CDR1 is SGHTA and CDR2 is FQGTGA. Written as DNA, the CDR3 is TGTGCCAGCGCGATCGCGAACACCGGGGGGCTGTTTTTT. It specifies CASAIANTGGLFF.

The V call is TRBV6-5, the J call TRBJ1-2; the match to TRBD1 covers 7 bases. The CDR3 covers 16 residues. The germline CDR1 and CDR2 sequences are MNHEY and SVGAGI. The V segment lost 0 bases and the J segment 2 bases; nucleotides outside the gene matches: 6. The CDR3: CASSYSTPDRNYGYTF. The CDR3 DNA follows: TGTGCCAGCAGTTACTCAACCCCGGACAGGAACTATGGCTACACCTTC.

A note on this clonotype: A much larger clone differs from this one at a single base, so this may be a read error. The V and J genes are TRBV13 and TRBJ1-4; D might be TRBD1 (6 bases). The CDR3 is 14 residues long. CDR1 is PRHDT and CDR2 is FYEKMQ in the germline V gene (reference sequence). Trimming left V 7 bases short and J 7 bases short, with 16 bases between. Written as DNA, the CDR3 is TGTGCCAGCAACTCTTACACAGGGAGTGAAAAACTGTTTTTT. Protein: CASNSYTGSEKLFF.

This clonotype was picked up many times. V is TRBV5-1 and J is TRBJ1-1, with 7 positions matching TRBD1. Unmatched junction bases numbered 5, after V lost 1 base and J lost 5 bases. The germline V gene has CDR1 SGHRS and CDR2 YFSETQ. The CDR3 is 14 amino acids. The CDR3 protein is CASSLKGAVTEAFF. CDR3 bases: TGCGCCAGCAGCTTGAAGGGGGCAGTTACTGAAGCTTTCTTT. Together with reference TRBV5-1 and TRBJ1-1, the CDR3 gives the full variable domain: KAGVTQTPRYLIKTRGQQVTLSCSPISGHRSVSWYQQTPGQGLQFLFEYFSETQRNKGNFPGRFSGRQFSNSRSEMNVSTLELGDSALYLCASSLKGAVTEAFFGQGTRLTVV.

The rearrangement joins TRBV12-3 or TRBV12-4 to TRBJ1-1; the D is unclear. CDR3 length: 13 amino acids. With 0 bases removed from V and 7 bases from J, the gap between germline ends came to 9 bases. The CDR3 DNA follows: TGTGCCAGCAGTTTAGCGCTCGGGAGTGAAGCTTTCTTT. It codes for CASSLALGSEAFF.

The genes are TRBV10-3 and TRBJ1-2; D possibly corresponds to TRBD1 (5 bases). Looked up from germline, CDR1 is ENHRY and CDR2 is SYGVKD. The CDR3 is 14 amino acids. V was trimmed by 2 bases and J by 12 bases, leaving 19 bases between them. The CDR3 here is CAISELDNPHSDTF. The CDR3 region has the DNA TGTGCCATCAGTGAGCTGGACAATCCTCATTCAGACACCTTC.

In the case of this clonotype: This may stem from a read error, because a much larger clone lies one nucleotide away. V is TRBV7-9 and J is TRBJ2-7; D not certain. The V end lost 3 bases, the J end lost 6 bases, and 12 bases lay between the germline ends. Germline loops: CDR1 SEHNR, CDR2 FQNEAQ (reference sequence). This CDR3 is built from 13 residues. The CDR3 sequence: CASSFGFIAEQYF. The DNA of the CDR3 is TGTGCCAGCAGCTTCGGGTTTATTGCCGAGCAGTACTTC.

This clonotype was observed at least ten times. This sequence joins TRBV9 and TRBJ1-6, with D hard to call. Germline lookup yields CDR1 SGDLS and CDR2 YYNGEE. The CDR3 sequence is 17 residues long. V shed 0 bases and J shed 9 bases, with 19 bases lying between them. The CDR3 protein is CASSVVNGRSGSSPLHF. The CDR3 DNA is TGTGCCAGCAGCGTAGTTAATGGGCGTTCGGGTAGTTCACCCCTCCACTTT.

The rearrangement joins TRBV12-3 or TRBV12-4 to TRBJ1-5; 7 nucleotides match TRBD1. The CDR3 extends over 16 amino acids. The V and J ends lost 2 bases and 7 bases, in that order; junction bases with no gene match: 11. CDR3 loop: CASSLLGQPSPQPQHF. The CDR3 coding sequence is TGTGCCAGCAGTTTATTGGGACAGCCCTCTCCGCAGCCCCAGCATTTT.